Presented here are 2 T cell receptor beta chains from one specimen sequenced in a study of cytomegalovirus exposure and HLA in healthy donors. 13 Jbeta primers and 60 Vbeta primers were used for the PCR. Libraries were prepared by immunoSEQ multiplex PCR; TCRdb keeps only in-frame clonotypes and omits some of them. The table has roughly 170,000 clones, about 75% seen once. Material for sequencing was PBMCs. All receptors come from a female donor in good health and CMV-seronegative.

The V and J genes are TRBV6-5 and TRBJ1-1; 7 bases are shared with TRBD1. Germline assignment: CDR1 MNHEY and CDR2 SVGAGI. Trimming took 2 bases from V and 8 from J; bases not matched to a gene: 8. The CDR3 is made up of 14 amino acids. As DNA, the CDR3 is TGTGCCAGCAGTTACGGGCAGGGGGTCGGGGAAGCTTTCTTT. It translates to CASSYGQGVGEAFF.

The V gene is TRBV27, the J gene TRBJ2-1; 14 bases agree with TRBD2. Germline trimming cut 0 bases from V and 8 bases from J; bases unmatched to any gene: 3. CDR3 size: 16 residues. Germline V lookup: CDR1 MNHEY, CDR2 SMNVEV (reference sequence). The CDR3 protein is CASSLSTSGRAYEQFF. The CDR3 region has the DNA TGTGCCAGCAGTTTATCGACTAGCGGGAGGGCCTATGAGCAGTTCTTC.